This TCR beta chain was obtained from a study of beta chain features in type 1 diabetes. Study conclusions and caveats: All four CD4+ subsets of Type 1 diabetes patients contained TCRB CDR3s that were moderately but significantly shorter. Relative to healthy donors, patients appeared to have naive, central memory and Treg TCRB repertoires that were more similar.

In its sample, this clone was seen a few times. Its target is unknown. cDNA synthesis used the whole RNA isolate, giving expressed TCRB sequences. Generated by immunoSEQ multiplex PCR, the TCRdb table keeps only in-frame clones and is missing some. The sample yields 970,000 or so clones, roughly 15% seen once. Trimming removed 5 bases at V and 7 bases at J, with 24 bases between. The CDR3 covers 17 residues. Germline loops: CDR1 KGHSH, CDR2 LQKENI. The sequence derives from a woman younger than 35 in good health. Material for sequencing was naive CD4+ T cells from blood. This rearrangement joins TRBV18 to TRBJ2-4; D call uncertain. The CDR3 coding sequence is TGTGCCAGCTCAACCCTCACGACCAGCAGCAGTGTTAACATTCAGTACTTC. This codes for CASSTLTTSSSVNIQYF. The complete variable domain, with remaining parts taken from reference TRBV18 and TRBJ2-4, reads NAGVMQNPRHLVRRRGQEARLRCSPMKGHSHVYWYRQLPEEGLKFMVYLQKENIIDESGMPKERFSAEFPKEGPSILRIQQVVRGDSAAYFCASSTLTTSSSVNIQYFGAGTRLSVL.